Listed here is a single T cell receptor beta chain. This sample is part of a study of cytomegalovirus exposure and HLA in healthy donors. The PCR had 60 Vbeta and 13 Jbeta primers. Sequencing was performed with immunoSEQ multiplex PCR; in TCRdb, only in-frame clones are kept and a portion is missing. The sample lists about 130,000 clones; over 80% were seen once. With 1 base removed from V and 0 bases from J, the gap between germline ends came to 10 bases. The CDR3 is 16 amino acids. Germline loops: CDR1 LNHDA, CDR2 SQIVND (reference sequence). This receptor was identified in a boy aged 10-17 years in good health and CMV-seronegative. The chain employs TRBV19 and TRBJ1-5; TRBD1 might be the D (5 bases). Sequencing was carried out using PBMCs. CDR3 loop: CASSIGAGNSNQPQHF. In DNA, the CDR3 is TGTGCCAGTAGTATAGGGGCAGGGAATAGCAATCAGCCCCAGCATTTT. Drawing the rest from reference TRBV19 and TRBJ1-5, the complete variable domain is DGGITQSPKYLFRKEGQNVTLSCEQNLNHDAMYWYRQDPGQGLRLIYYSQIVNDFQKGDIAEGYSVSREKKESFPLTVTSAQKNPTAFYLCASSIGAGNSNQPQHFGDGTRLSIL.